The 23 T cell receptor beta chains below come from one sample, sequenced in a study of blood T cell repertoires in COVID-19. Repertoires were generated with immunoSEQ multiplex PCR, while TCRdb's copy carries only in-frame clones and drops some. The top ten hold less than 9.5% of the sample, which has 300,000 or so clones, over 75% seen once. Sequenced material: peripheral blood. The receptors originated from a woman between 50 and 59 years old who had recovered from COVID-19.

This rearrangement joins TRBV18 to TRBJ2-6; no firm D call. Trimming took off 6 bases at V and 1 base at J, with 7 bases between the two ends. The CDR3 totals 14 residues. The germline V gene has CDR1 KGHSH and CDR2 LQKENI. The CDR3 nucleotides read TGTGCCAGCTCGCCCAGTTCTGGGGCCAACGTCCTGACTTTC. Protein product: CASSPSSGANVLTF.

The V gene is TRBV27, the J gene TRBJ2-2; 10 nucleotides align to TRBD1. V dropped 6 bases and J dropped 7; count of bases not matched to a gene: 8. The CDR3 covers 15 residues. CDR1 is MNHEY, CDR2 SMNVEV, per germline (reference sequence). The CDR3 region has the DNA TGTGCCAGCAGCCCCCGACAGGGGGCTATCGGGGAGCTGTTTTTT. Translated, it gives CASSPRQGAIGELFF.

The CDR3 protein is CASSPHQGVAEAFF. The CDR3 DNA is TGTGCCAGCAGCCCCCATCAGGGGGTCGCTGAAGCTTTCTTT. The chain recombines TRBV7-9 with TRBJ1-1, with TRBD1 matching over 7 bases. Germline loops: CDR1 SEHNR, CDR2 FQNEAQ (reference sequence). The length of the CDR3 is 14 residues. The V and J ends lost 5 bases and 6 bases, in that order; junction bases with no gene match: 9.

The chain joins TRBV7-9 to TRBJ2-1, with TRBD2 as a possible D gene (7 bases). The CDR3 covers 13 residues. Germline lookup yields CDR1 SEHNR and CDR2 FQNEAQ (reference sequence). V was clipped by 5 bases and J by 11 bases, with 16 bases between them. The CDR3 loop is CASSPVGGGQQFF. In nucleotides, the CDR3 is TGTGCCAGCAGCCCCGTGGGCGGGGGCCAGCAGTTCTTC.

J is TRBJ1-4 and V is TRBV10-3; D gene ambiguous. V dropped 4 bases and J dropped 4 bases, with 4 bases sitting between them. The germline V gene has CDR1 ENHRY and CDR2 SYGVKD. This CDR3 has 12 amino acids. The CDR3 DNA is TGTGCCATCAGTGTCGGTAATGAAAAACTGTTTTTT. It is translated as CAISVGNEKLFF.

Notes on this clone: This specimen includes other DNA sequences encoding the same CDR3. The chain couples TRBV9 to TRBJ2-1, with TRBD2 matching over 7 bases. The CDR3 loop spans 15 amino acids. V trimming: 0 bases; J trimming: 0 bases; junction bases outside the gene matches: 0. Germline V lookup: CDR1 SGDLS, CDR2 YYNGEE. The CDR3 DNA follows: TGTGCCAGCAGCGTAGGCGGGGGCTCCTACAATGAGCAGTTCTTC. This translates into CASSVGGGSYNEQFF.

J is TRBJ2-7 and V is TRBV2, with D unclear. Trimming took off 5 bases at V and 9 bases at J, with 14 bases between the two ends. The CDR3 is 12 residues long. Germline CDR1 reads SNHLY; CDR2 reads FYNNEI. The CDR3 region has the DNA TGTGCCAGCAGTATTACAGCTGTGGGGCAGTACTTC. Translation gives CASSITAVGQYF. The whole variable domain, remainder taken from reference TRBV2 and TRBJ2-7, is EPEVTQTPSHQVTQMGQEVILRCVPISNHLYFYWYRQILGQKVEFLVSFYNNEISEKSEIFDDQFSVERPDGSNFTLKIRSTKLEDSAMYFCASSITAVGQYFGPGTRLTVT.

V usage is TRBV7-2 and J usage is TRBJ2-7; the D gene is possibly TRBD1 (6 bases). The CDR3 length is 13 residues. Trimming pared 4 bases from V and 4 bases from J, leaving 11 bases between. Germline CDR1 is SGHTA and CDR2 is FQGNSA. This CDR3 is CASSSWQGYEQYF. The CDR3 DNA is TGTGCCAGCAGCTCGTGGCAGGGGTACGAGCAGTACTTC. The whole variable domain, filled in from reference TRBV7-2 and TRBJ2-7, reads GAGVSQSPSNKVTEKGKDVELRCDPISGHTALYWYRQSLGQGLEFLIYFQGNSAPDKSGLPSDRFSAERTGGSVSTLTIQRTQQEDSAVYLCASSSWQGYEQYFGPGTRLTVT.

The gene calls are TRBV9 and TRBJ1-3, with D tentatively TRBD1 (5 bases). Trimming removed 0 bases from V and 0 bases from J, with 10 bases in between. Per the germline V gene, CDR1 is SGDLS and CDR2 is YYNGEE. This CDR3 spans 16 amino acids. CDR3 sequence (DNA): TGTGCCAGCAGCGTAGCCGGCAGGGTCTCTGGAAACACCATATATTTT. It yields the protein CASSVAGRVSGNTIYF.

V usage is TRBV28 and J usage is TRBJ1-1; D is perhaps TRBD1 (6 bases). This CDR3 region has 14 residues. The germline V gene has CDR1 MDHEN and CDR2 SYDVKM. V was trimmed by 4 bases and J by 2 bases, leaving 11 bases between them. For the CDR3, the DNA is TGTGCCAGCAGTTCGGACAGTACAAACACTGAAGCTTTCTTT. It codes for CASSSDSTNTEAFF.

The chain combines TRBV6-6 with TRBJ1-5, with 9 bases lining up with TRBD1. CDR3 size: 14 residues. J was trimmed by 6 bases and V by 8 bases; bases with no gene match: 8. Germline V gene sequence: CDR1 MNHNY, CDR2 SVGAGI (reference sequence). The CDR3 protein is CASQRQGVFQPQHF. CDR3 coding DNA: TGTGCCAGCCAAAGACAGGGGGTATTTCAGCCCCAGCATTTT.

The genes are TRBV13 and TRBJ2-7; TRBD1 agrees at 7 bases. The germline gives CDR1 PRHDT, CDR2 FYEKMQ (reference sequence). J was trimmed by 6 bases and V by 0 bases; bases with no gene match: 11. The CDR3 length is 16 residues. CDR3 in amino acids: CASSLGGTVSPFEQYF. As DNA, the CDR3 is TGTGCCAGCAGCTTAGGGGGGACAGTCAGTCCGTTCGAGCAGTACTTC.

In this sample, this clone turned up a few times. The CDR3 spells CASSLVGGAHTGELFF. The CDR3 DNA reads TGCGCCAGCAGCTTGGTCGGGGGGGCCCACACCGGGGAGCTGTTTTTT. The chain links TRBV5-1 to TRBJ2-2; 8 positions agree with TRBD2. J gave up 3 bases and V 0 bases, and 4 bases lay outside the gene matches. The CDR3 runs 16 residues. CDR1 is SGHRS, CDR2 YFSETQ, per germline.

This clone was counted between two and nine times. This rearrangement joins TRBV30 to TRBJ1-2; 8 bases match TRBD1. The germline V gene has CDR1 GTSNPN and CDR2 SVGIG (reference sequence). The trim removed 0 bases at V and 8 bases at J, leaving 2 bases unmatched. There are 12 residues in the CDR3. The CDR3: CAWSVSGGGYTF. CDR3 DNA: TGTGCCTGGAGTGTTTCAGGGGGCGGCTACACCTTC.

This chain joins TRBV11-2 and TRBJ1-3; D possibly corresponds to TRBD1 (6 bases). Germline V lookup: CDR1 SGHAT, CDR2 FQNNGV. Trimming took 1 base from V and 2 from J, leaving 9 bases between them. The CDR3 loop spans 15 amino acids. The CDR3 loop reads CASSLASGAGNTIYF. The CDR3 DNA follows: TGTGCCAGCAGCTTAGCCTCAGGGGCTGGAAACACCATATATTTT.

The chain couples TRBV6-5 to TRBJ1-5; D ambiguous. V was clipped by 7 bases and J by 8 bases, with 15 bases between them. Germline CDR1 and CDR2: MNHEY and SVGAGI. The CDR3 runs 13 residues. In DNA, the CDR3 is TGTGCCAGCACCTTACAGCCCGTTGAGCCCCAGCATTTT. Translation gives CASTLQPVEPQHF.

The V gene is TRBV10-2, the J gene TRBJ1-1, with D possibly matching TRBD1 (5 bases). The CDR3 totals 13 residues. The germline V gene encodes CDR1 WSHSY and CDR2 SAAADI. The V gene lost 7 bases and the J gene lost 0 bases, with 9 bases spanning the gap. CDR3 nucleotide sequence: TGCGCCAGCACCCAGACAGTGAACACTGAAGCTTTCTTT. It encodes CASTQTVNTEAFF.

This sequence joins TRBV7-8 and TRBJ2-5; D perhaps matches TRBD1 (6 bases). Germline CDR1 and CDR2: SGHVS and FQNEAQ. V shed 1 base and J shed 4 bases, with 13 bases lying between them. This CDR3 is built from 15 residues. As DNA, the CDR3 is TGTGCCAGCAGCTTAGGCGCAGGGGCTGGAGAGACCCAGTACTTC. Amino acid sequence: CASSLGAGAGETQYF.

A remark on this clone: This same CDR3 is encoded by further DNA sequences in the sample. The chain carries TRBV7-9 and TRBJ1-2; D unresolved. Germline V gene data show CDR1 as SEHNR and CDR2 as FQNEAQ (reference sequence). This CDR3 comprises 12 residues. Trimming cost V 1 base and J 8 bases, with 8 bases left between them. Here the CDR3 reads CASSLVDRGYTF. CDR3 nucleotide sequence: TGTGCCAGCAGCTTAGTTGATCGGGGCTACACCTTC. The whole variable domain, remainder taken from reference TRBV7-9 and TRBJ1-2, is DTGVSQNPRHKITKRGQNVTFRCDPISEHNRLYWYRQTLGQGPEFLTYFQNEAQLEKSRLLSDRFSAERPKGSFSTLEIQRTEQGDSAMYLCASSLVDRGYTFGSGTRLTVV.

Turning to this clone: Germline is not matched at one junction end, which may reflect a read error. The chain uses TRBV28 and TRBJ1-2, with 11 bases identical to TRBD1. The CDR3 consists of 11 residues. Germline assignment: CDR1 MDHEN and CDR2 SYDVKM. CDR3 coding DNA: TGTGCCAGCAGTGGACAGGGGGCTGGATTCTTC. Translation: CASSGQGAGFF.

This clone has only a few counts. This chain links TRBV4-3 with TRBJ2-3; maybe TRBD1 (6 bases). CDR3 length: 13 amino acids. Trimming shortened V by 1 base and J by 10 bases, and 12 bases separated the two germline ends. Germline values: CDR1 LGHNA, CDR2 YSLEER. DNA of the CDR3: TGCGCCAGCAGCCAAGGCACAGGGAACGCGCAGTATTTT. It specifies CASSQGTGNAQYF.

The rearrangement links TRBV10-3 to TRBJ1-6; the D gene is possibly TRBD1 (5 bases). The germline CDR1 and CDR2 sequences are ENHRY and SYGVKD. Deletions cut 4 bases from V and 5 bases from J, with 9 bases between. This CDR3 comprises 14 residues. CDR3 nucleotides: TGTGCCATCAGTGGCGGCAGGGATAATTCACCCCTCCACTTT. It codes for CAISGGRDNSPLHF.

V usage is TRBV4-2 and J usage is TRBJ2-7, with TRBD1 as a possible D gene (6 bases). CDR3 length: 16 amino acids. CDR1 is LGHNA, CDR2 YNFKEQ, per germline. Trimming left V 0 bases short and J 6 bases short, with 18 bases between. The CDR3 sequence is CASSQEERRGMGEQYF. The CDR3 coding sequence is TGTGCCAGCAGCCAAGAGGAACGCAGGGGTATGGGCGAGCAGTACTTC.